Detailed here is one T cell receptor (beta chain). In this sample, this clone turned up a few times. It has no known antigen specificity. No clone much larger than this one lies a single base away; base qualities are absent. This entry belongs to a study of cytomegalovirus exposure and HLA in healthy donors (TCRdb year 2017). For the wider study: In an earlier analysis of several hundred of the donors, 250 to 350 Gb of sequence data and 100 million or so unique TCR beta sequences from roughly 200 million T cells were reported. Rather than drawing on any new phenotypic data, the later analysis identified candidate immune exposures from TCR beta sequences and the way those sequences occurred across donors. Typing coverage varied by locus: roughly 620-630 donors for A, B, C, DRB1 and DQB1; approximately 500 for DQA1; around 610 for DPA1; about 450 for DPB1. HLA typing included class I and class II loci at four-digit resolution. To decide whether each TCR beta V gene segment behaved as functional or pseudogenic, an earlier analysis of approximately 590 of the donors relied on high-throughput TCR beta sequencing. A later analysis re-examined previously published TCR beta repertoires from over 500 donors and added high-resolution HLA genotyping to investigate patterns of TCR occurrence. The study profiled the T cell repertoires of hundreds of subjects by immunosequencing and related them to cytomegalovirus serostatus. Of the approximately 370 genotyped donors, 70% to 90% were placed in the genetic ancestry cluster associated with self-reported Caucasian donors. Four to six DR-DQ haplotypes were handled as single units for association and clustering, since linkage in the cohort was strong. The study combined high-throughput TCR immunosequencing, statistical association of individual TCRs with disease status, and machine learning to predict cytomegalovirus infection status. Across under 500 genotyped donors of the cohort, an average of roughly 250,000 unique TCR beta nucleotide sequences per donor were sequenced, and roughly 20% of those sequences were non-productive. Genome-wide SNP genotypes for about 65% of the 666 donors were used in a later genetic analysis, which treated that subset as a discovery cohort. About 330 gigabases of sequencing data and around 80 million unique TCR sequences made up an early release that covered fewer than 650 HLA-typed donors. The study aimed to test whether cataloging public T cell receptors could reveal signatures of past pathogen exposure. A separate validation cohort of 100 to 150 different subjects was used in addition to the 666-subject first cohort. Donor age, sex, ethnicity and CMV serostatus were compiled together with the repertoire data. All discovery cohort repertoires had been generated using a single sequencing platform. The research as a whole found: HLA typing was unavailable for some donors at each locus, so association tests used only the typed subset. A later genetic analysis reported fewer N-insertions in productive TCRs among donors in an Asian-associated ancestry cluster than the roughly 620-donor mean. It was suggested by the authors that the approach could potentially be generalized to other disease states and immunological phenotypes. Because the 87-base-pair reads could not distinguish some IMGT-functional V segments, including TRBV6-2 and TRBV6-3, those segments were excluded. In a later analysis, several top co-occurrence clusters were reported to appear linked to parvovirus B19, influenza, CMV and Epstein-Barr virus. Linkage disequilibrium might explain the correlated functional status among segregating V segments, but an unknown experimental factor could not be excluded. Only TCR beta chains were sequenced in this cohort, and the absence of alpha or paired-chain data limited detectable features. The study gave a list of about 150 TCR beta chains associated with cytomegalovirus. A further reported finding was that TCR beta sequences accurately predicted the HLA-A and HLA-B alleles for most subjects in the first cohort. In a later analysis, most CMV-associated TCR beta chains were found to appear HLA-restricted, with HLA associations seemingly driven largely by CMV exposure. When HLA alleles, especially DR and DQ, strongly co-occurred, attributing TCR associations to individual alleles was difficult. Some 15 rarely observed V segments, including chromosome 9 orphons, were excluded from the earlier analysis of some 590 of the donors because counts were too low. Immune exposure information for the cohort was limited to CMV serostatus. In vitro tests confirmed that three of the cytomegalovirus-associated TCR beta chains recognize cytomegalovirus antigens. A later genetic analysis associated a missense DCLRE1C variant with V-gene and J-gene trimming of TCR beta chains, and an independent cohort replicated the association. Compared with equally common non-associated chains, HLA-associated TCR beta chains in a later analysis were more clonally expanded and had lower generation probabilities. According to a later analysis, TCR association rates differed among HLA loci, with DRB1 alleles showing the most associated TCRs and HLA-C alleles showing the fewest. Specific HLA alleles were associated with some 15,000 TCR beta sequences at a false discovery rate of 0.05 in a later analysis. Presence/absence analyses assumed roughly uniform sequencing depth across donors, an assumption that may not hold. Most TCR sequences were observed very rarely across donors, whereas some public TCRs were present in many individuals. A group of highly shared sequence variants was considered likely to be a technical artifact of the sequencing pipeline. Broadly in line with IMGT annotations, most TCR beta V segments showed up in productive rearrangements about 90% or about 30% of the time in an earlier analysis of 587 of the donors. The classifier was reported to diagnose cytomegalovirus status with high specificity and sensitivity in both the original and validation cohorts.

The cohort comprised some 700 healthy bone marrow donors. Cohort members were all nominally healthy when sampled, although unrecorded immune exposures were likely present. The donor tested CMV seronegative, placing the donor among the roughly 350 seronegative members of the cohort. A peripheral blood sample was collected from each donor, and TCR beta sequencing was performed on peripheral blood mononuclear cells. Genomic DNA extraction from the blood cell samples was performed with the Qiagen DNeasy Blood Extraction Kit. From its cysteine to its phenylalanine, the CDR3 spans 16 amino acids. Only CDR3 DNA remains: 48 bases, in frame from the first base. In the germline V gene, CDR1 corresponds to MGHRA and CDR2 to YSYEKL. V lost 3 bases and J lost 7 bases, and the count of bases not matched to a germline gene is 11. The library came from the immunoSEQ multiplex PCR assay. For the multiplex PCR, a mixture combining 60 forward primers for TCR Vbeta segments and 13 reverse primers for TCR Jbeta segments was used. The CDR3 region of rearranged TCR beta genes was amplified from genomic DNA with a multiplex PCR assay. The Illumina HiSeq System was used to sequence the amplified TCR beta libraries as 87-base-pair reads. In the source study's methods: In a later analysis, tens of millions of unique TCR beta chains were counted across the 650 to 700 repertoires, and roughly 11 million of these chains were shared by at least two donors. Raw reads were error-corrected and collapsed into unique sequences by a nearest-neighbor algorithm in which closely related sequences were merged to remove PCR and sequencing errors. Alignment of CDR3 sequences to IMGT reference sequences was used to assign V, D and J gene segments. For a sequence to be retained, a match of at least six nucleotides to both a V gene segment and a J gene segment was required. A rearrangement counted as productive if the CDR3 had no stop codons and remained in frame with V and J, and every other rearrangement counted as non-productive. CDR3 was defined according to IMGT convention as the region running from the second conserved V-encoded cysteine to the conserved J-encoded phenylalanine. The earlier analysis of about 640 of the donors excluded any sequence lacking an unambiguous match to a single V gene segment. In an earlier analysis of 587 of the donors, V segments were called functional above 56.7% productive rearrangements and were called segregating when the between-donor standard deviation exceeded 5%. To diagnose cytomegalovirus status from the catalog of TCR beta chain sequences, a statistical classification framework was built. V and J gene assignment, in a later analysis, came from comparing TCR nucleotide sequences with IMGT/GENE-DB human TR gene sequences. A later analysis assigned CDR3 sequences and most-parsimonious VDJ recombination scenarios with the TCRdist pipeline. In a later analysis, each TCR beta chain was defined by its CDR3 amino acid sequence together with its V-gene family, and reads without a unique V-gene family were excluded. To address suspected cross-contamination and a sequencing artifact, a later analysis removed roughly 640 highly shared, low-generation-probability nucleotide sequences. A later analysis calculated a clonal expansion index for each public chain from normalized within-repertoire ranks of inferred template counts. A later analysis computed generation probabilities with a VDJ recombination model fitted to out-of-frame rearrangements, and checked the results against IGoR. Hypergeometric tests were used in a later analysis to score TCR-TCR, TCR-HLA and TCR-CMV co-occurrence, with a repertoire-size bias correction applied to the TCR pairs. False discovery rates were estimated in a later analysis by permuting HLA or CMV assignments 20 times. In a later analysis, co-occurring TCRs were grouped with DBSCAN, and TCRdist sequence similarity was added when clustering was performed within HLA-allele-positive subsets. Repertoires with fewer than 30,000 or more than 120,000 public chains were left out of co-occurrence clustering, as were five repertoires with anomalous nucleotide sharing. Sourced from immuneACCESS, this table was stored by TCRdb with only in-frame sequences that have V and J called. A share of the clones is absent; for the studies checked, an unresolved V gene accounts for under half, and the remainder has no known explanation. The V and J calls and clone size were taken over from that table, and D and trimming were inferred from the DNA. For this sample the table gives around 100,000 clones, of which 65% to 85% were detected only once. Of the sample, 1.5% to 2% falls within the top ten clones.

The chain uses TRBV4-1 and TRBJ2-1, with TRBD2 identical over 8 junction bases. The sample comprised PBMCs. This clonotype was sampled from a woman aged 35 to 49 in good health and CMV-seronegative. The CDR3 reads as follows: CASSHIGTSPLNEQFF. The DNA sequence reads TGCGCCAGCAGCCATATAGGGACTAGTCCGTTAAATGAGCAGTTCTTC.